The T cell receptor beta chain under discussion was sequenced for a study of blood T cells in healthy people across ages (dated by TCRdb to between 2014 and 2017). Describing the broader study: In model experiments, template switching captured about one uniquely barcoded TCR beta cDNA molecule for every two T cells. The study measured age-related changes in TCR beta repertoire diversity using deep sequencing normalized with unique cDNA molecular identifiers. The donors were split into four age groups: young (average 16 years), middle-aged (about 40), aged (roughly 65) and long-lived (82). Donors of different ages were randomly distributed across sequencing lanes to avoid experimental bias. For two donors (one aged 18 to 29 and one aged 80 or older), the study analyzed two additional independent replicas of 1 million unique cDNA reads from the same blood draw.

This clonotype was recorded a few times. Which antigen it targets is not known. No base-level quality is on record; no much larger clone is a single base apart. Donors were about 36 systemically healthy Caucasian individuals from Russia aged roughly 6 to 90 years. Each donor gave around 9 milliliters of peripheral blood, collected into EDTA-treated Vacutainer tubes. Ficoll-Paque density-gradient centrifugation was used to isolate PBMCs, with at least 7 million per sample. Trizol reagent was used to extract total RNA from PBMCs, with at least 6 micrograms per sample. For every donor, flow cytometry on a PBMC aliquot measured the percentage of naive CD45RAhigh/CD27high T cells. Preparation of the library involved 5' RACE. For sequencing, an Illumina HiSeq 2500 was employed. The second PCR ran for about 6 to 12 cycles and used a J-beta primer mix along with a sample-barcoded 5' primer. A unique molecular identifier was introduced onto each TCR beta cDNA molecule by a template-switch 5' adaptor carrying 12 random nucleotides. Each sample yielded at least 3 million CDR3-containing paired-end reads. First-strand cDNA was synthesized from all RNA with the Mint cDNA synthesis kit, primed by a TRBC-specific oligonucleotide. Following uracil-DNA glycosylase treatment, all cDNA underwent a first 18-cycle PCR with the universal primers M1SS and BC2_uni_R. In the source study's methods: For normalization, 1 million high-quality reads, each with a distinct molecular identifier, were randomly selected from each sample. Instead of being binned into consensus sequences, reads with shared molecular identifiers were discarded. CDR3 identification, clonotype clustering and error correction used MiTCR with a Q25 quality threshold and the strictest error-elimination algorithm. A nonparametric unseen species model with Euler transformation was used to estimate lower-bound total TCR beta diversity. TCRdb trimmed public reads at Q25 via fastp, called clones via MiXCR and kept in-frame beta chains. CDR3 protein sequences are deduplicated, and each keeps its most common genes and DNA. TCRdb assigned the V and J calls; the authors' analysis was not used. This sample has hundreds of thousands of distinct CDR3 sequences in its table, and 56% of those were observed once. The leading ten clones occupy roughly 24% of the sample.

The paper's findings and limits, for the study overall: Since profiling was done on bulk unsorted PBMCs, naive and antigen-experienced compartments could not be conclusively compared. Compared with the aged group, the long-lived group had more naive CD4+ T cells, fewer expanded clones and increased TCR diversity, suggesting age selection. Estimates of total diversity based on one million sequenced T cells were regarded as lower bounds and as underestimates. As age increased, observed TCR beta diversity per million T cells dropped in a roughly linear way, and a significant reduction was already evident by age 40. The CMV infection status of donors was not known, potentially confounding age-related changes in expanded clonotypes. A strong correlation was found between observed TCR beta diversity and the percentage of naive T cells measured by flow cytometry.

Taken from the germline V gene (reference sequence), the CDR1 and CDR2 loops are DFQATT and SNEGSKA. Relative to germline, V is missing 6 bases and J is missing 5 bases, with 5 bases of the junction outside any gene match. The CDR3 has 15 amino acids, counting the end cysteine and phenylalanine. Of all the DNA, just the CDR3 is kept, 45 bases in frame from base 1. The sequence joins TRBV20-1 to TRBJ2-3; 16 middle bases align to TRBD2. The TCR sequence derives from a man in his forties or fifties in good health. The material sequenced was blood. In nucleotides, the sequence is TGCAGTGCGGGGACTAGCGGGGGGGCTATAGATACGCAGTATTTT. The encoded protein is CSAGTSGGAIDTQYF.